The present TCR beta chain was sequenced within a study of tumor-infiltrating lymphocytes in primary liver carcinoma. Note on this clonotype: Its target is unknown. Germline is not matched at one junction end, which may reflect a read error.

The investigators made TCR beta cDNA from approximately 0.5 ug total RNA, using a constant-region primer. Libraries covering TCR beta were generated through three nested multiplex PCR rounds (using a slightly modified ARM-PCR). TRBV1-TRBV30 forward primers and a C-beta reverse primer were used in the first two PCR rounds, which each ran for approximately 10 cycles. In TCRdb, the multiplex PCR reads were re-called with MiXCR into one record per CDR3 protein. The sample shows approximately 88,000 distinct CDR3 sequences, 68% of them seen only once. CDR3 size: 12 residues. Whole-study results and caveats: Tumors had a top-250-clone fraction that was significantly higher than blood (p = 0.039).

Unsorted bulk tissue of about 20-32 mg yielded co-extracted RNA and DNA. Donors underwent surgery for histopathologically diagnosed primary liver carcinoma. The source material was tumor-adjacent normal liver tissue. The chain recombines TRBV12-3 or TRBV12-4 with TRBJ2-7; D is possibly TRBD1 or TRBD2 (5 bases each). This sequence was found in a man aged 40-55 years with primary liver carcinoma and hepatitis B virus infection. CDR3 sequence (DNA): TGCGCCAGCGGTCTAGGGGAATACGAGCAGTACTTC. It codes for CASGLGEYEQYF.